This T cell receptor (beta chain) came from a study of shared clonotypes between healthy human individuals. Produced via immunoSEQ multiplex PCR; TCRdb's table is partial and in-frame only. Of approximately 2.4 million clones in the sample, around 95% were seen once. Germline V lookup: CDR1 MNHEY, CDR2 SVGAGI. CDR3 length: 16 amino acids. V shed 2 bases, J shed 1 base, and the junction held 4 bases outside the gene matches. Sequencing was carried out using naive CD4+ T cells sorted from blood. Subset specified: CD45RA+ positively selected. The genes are TRBV6-5 and TRBJ2-3; TRBD2 agrees at 9 bases. The clonotype comes from a man aged 18 to 29 in good health. Here the CDR3 DNA reads TGTGCCAGCAGTTACGGGGCGGGGGGGCGCACAGATACGCAGTATTTT. Its protein product is CASSYGAGGRTDTQYF.